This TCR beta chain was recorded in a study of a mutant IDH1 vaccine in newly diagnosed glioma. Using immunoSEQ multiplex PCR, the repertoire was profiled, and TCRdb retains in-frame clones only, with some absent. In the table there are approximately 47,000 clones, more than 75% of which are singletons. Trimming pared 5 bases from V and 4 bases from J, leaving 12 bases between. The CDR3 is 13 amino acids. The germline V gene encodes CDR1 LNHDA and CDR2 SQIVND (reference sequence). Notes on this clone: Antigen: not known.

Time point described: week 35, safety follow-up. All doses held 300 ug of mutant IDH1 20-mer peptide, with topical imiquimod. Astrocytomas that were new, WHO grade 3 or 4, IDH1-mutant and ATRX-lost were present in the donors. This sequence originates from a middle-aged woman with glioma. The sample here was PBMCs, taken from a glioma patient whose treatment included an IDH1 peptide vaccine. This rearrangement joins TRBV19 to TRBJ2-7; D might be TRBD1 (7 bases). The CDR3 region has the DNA TGTGCCAGTAGTGGAGGGGGCCGGTACGAGCAGTACTTC. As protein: CASSGGGRYEQYF.